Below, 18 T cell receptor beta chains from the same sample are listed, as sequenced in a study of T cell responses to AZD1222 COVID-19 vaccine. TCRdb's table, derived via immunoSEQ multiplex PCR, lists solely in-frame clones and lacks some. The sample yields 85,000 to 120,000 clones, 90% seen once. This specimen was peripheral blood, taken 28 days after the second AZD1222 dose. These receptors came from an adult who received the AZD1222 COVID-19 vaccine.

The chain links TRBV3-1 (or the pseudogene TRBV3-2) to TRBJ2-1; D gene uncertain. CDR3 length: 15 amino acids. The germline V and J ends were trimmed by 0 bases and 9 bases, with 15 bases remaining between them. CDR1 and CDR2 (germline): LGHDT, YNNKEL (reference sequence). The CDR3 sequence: CASSQDEIVLGEQFF. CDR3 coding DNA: TGTGCCAGCAGCCAAGATGAAATAGTCTTGGGTGAGCAGTTCTTC.

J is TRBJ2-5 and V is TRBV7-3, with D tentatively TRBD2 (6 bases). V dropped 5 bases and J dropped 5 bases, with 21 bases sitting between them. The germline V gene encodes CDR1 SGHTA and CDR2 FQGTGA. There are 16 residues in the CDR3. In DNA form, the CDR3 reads TGTGCCAGCAGCCCCACCGGGACCCGACGGGAGGAGACCCAGTACTTC. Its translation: CASSPTGTRREETQYF.

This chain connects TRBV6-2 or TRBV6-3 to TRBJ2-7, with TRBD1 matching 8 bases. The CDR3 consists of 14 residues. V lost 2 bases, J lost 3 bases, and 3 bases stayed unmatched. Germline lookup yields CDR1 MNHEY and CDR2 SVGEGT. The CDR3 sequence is CASSYPGQDYEQYF. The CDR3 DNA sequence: TGTGCCAGCAGTTACCCGGGACAGGACTACGAGCAGTACTTC.

This chain's CDR3 is CASSSWGETQYF. The CDR3 DNA reads as TGTGCCAGCAGTTCCTGGGGAGAGACCCAGTACTTC. This chain connects TRBV6-2 or TRBV6-3 to TRBJ2-5; D gene ambiguous. This CDR3 has 12 amino acids. Trimming cost V 4 bases and J 4 bases, with 7 bases left between them. The germline V gene encodes CDR1 MNHEY and CDR2 SVGEGT.

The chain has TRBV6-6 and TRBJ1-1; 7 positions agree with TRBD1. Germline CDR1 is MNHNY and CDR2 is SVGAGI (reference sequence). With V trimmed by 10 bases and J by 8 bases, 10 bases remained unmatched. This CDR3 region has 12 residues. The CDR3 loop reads CATSRGGKEAFF. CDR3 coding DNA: TGTGCCACAAGCCGAGGGGGCAAGGAAGCTTTCTTT.

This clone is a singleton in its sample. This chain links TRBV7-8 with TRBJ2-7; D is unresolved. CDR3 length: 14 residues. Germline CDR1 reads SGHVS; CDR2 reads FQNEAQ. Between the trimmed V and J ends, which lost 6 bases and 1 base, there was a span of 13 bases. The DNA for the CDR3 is TGTGCCAGCAGGTTCGGAGTCACTTCCTACGAGCAGTACTTC. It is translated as CASRFGVTSYEQYF.

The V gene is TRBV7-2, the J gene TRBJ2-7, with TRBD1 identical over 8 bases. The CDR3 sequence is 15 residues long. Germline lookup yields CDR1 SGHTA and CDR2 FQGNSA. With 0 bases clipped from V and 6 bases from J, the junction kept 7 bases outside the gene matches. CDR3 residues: CASSLAQGATAEQYF. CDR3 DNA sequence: TGTGCCAGCAGCTTAGCGCAGGGGGCAACGGCCGAGCAGTACTTC. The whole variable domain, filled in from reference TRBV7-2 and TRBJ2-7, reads GAGVSQSPSNKVTEKGKDVELRCDPISGHTALYWYRQSLGQGLEFLIYFQGNSAPDKSGLPSDRFSAERTGGSVSTLTIQRTQQEDSAVYLCASSLAQGATAEQYFGPGTRLTVT.

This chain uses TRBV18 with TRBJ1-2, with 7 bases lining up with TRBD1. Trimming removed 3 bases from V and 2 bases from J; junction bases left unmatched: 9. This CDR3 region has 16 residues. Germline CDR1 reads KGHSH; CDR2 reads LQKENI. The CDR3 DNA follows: TGTGCCAGCTCACCGACCCTCGAGACAGGGAACTATGGCTACACCTTC. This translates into CASSPTLETGNYGYTF.

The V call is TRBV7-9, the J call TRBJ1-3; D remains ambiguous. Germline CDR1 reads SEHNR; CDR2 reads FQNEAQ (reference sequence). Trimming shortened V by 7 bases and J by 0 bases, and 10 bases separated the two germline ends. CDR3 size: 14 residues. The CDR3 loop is CASNQQLSGNTIYF. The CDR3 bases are TGTGCCAGCAACCAACAACTCTCTGGAAACACCATATATTTT.

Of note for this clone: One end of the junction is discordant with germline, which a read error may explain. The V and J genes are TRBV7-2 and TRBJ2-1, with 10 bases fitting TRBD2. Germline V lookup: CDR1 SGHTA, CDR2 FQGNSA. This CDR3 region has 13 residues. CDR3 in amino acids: CASRLAGGVEQFF. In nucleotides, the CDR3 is TGTGCCAGCAGATTAGCGGGGGGCGTTGAGCAGTTCTTC.

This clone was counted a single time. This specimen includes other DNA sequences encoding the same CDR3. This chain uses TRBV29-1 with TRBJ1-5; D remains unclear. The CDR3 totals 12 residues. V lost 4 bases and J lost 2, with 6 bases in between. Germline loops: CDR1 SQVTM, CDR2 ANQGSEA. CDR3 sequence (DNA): TGCAGCGTTGGGCAGGGCAATCAGCCCCAGCATTTT. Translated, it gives CSVGQGNQPQHF. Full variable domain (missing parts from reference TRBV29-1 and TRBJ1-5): SAVISQKPSRDICQRGTSLTIQCQVDSQVTMMFWYRQQPGQSLTLIATANQGSEATYESGFVIDKFPISRPNLTFSTLTVSNMSPEDSSIYLCSVGQGNQPQHFGDGTRLSIL.

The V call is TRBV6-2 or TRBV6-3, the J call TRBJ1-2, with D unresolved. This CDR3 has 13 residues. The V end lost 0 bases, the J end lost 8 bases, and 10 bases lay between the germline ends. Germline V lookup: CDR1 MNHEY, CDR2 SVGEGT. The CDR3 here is CASSYSETLGYTF. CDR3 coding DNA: TGTGCCAGCAGTTACTCGGAGACGTTAGGCTACACCTTC.

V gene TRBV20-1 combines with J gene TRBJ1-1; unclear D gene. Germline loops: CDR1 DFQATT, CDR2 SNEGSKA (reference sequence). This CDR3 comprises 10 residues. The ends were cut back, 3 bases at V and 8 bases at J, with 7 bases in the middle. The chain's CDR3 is CSARGGEAFF. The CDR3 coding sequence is TGCAGTGCTAGGGGTGGGGAAGCTTTCTTT.

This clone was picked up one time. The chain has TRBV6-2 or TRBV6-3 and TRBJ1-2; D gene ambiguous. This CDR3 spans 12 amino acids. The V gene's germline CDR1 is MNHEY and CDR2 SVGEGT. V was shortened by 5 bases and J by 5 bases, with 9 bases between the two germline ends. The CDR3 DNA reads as TGTGCCAGCAGTCGGAGAACTTATGGCTACACCTTC. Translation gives CASSRRTYGYTF.

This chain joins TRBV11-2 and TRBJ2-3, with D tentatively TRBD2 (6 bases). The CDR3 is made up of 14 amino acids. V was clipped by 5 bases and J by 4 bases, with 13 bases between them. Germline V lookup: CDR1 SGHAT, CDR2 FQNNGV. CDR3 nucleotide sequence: TGTGCCAGCAGCCGGCAAGGAGGGGCAGATACGCAGTATTTT. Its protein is CASSRQGGADTQYF.

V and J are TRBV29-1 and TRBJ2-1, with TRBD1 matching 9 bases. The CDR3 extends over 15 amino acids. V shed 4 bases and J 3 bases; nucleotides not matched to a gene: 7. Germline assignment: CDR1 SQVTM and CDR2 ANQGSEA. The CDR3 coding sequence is TGCAGCGTTGTATGGCGACAGGGGGTCTACAATGAGCAGTTCTTC. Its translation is CSVVWRQGVYNEQFF.

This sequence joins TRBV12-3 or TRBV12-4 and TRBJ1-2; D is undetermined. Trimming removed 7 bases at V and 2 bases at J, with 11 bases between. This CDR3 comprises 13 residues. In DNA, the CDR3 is TGTGCCAGCACCCTTCAGACAAACTATGGCTACACCTTC. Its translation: CASTLQTNYGYTF.

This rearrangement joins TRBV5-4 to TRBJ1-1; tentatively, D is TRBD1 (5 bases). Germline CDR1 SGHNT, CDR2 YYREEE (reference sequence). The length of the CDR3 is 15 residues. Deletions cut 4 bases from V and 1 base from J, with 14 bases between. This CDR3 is CASSPRTHENTEAFF. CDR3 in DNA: TGTGCCAGCAGCCCCAGGACACACGAGAACACTGAAGCTTTCTTT.